This T cell receptor (beta chain) was observed in a study of metastatic and nonmetastatic thyroid tumors. MiXCR was used by TCRdb to re-call the PCR reads. The data show some 22,000 clones, over 9.5% seen once. Before thyroid surgery, none of the patients had received any treatment. The sequence was obtained from a female donor with papillary thyroid cancer or a benign thyroid nodule (not recorded which). Some clones in this sample may be carry-over from other donors' samples. Sequenced: blood.

The CDR3 is CASSVAGDGTDTQYF. The CDR3 nucleotides read TGCGCCAGCAGTGTAGCGGGCGATGGGACAGATACGCAGTATTTT. The chain links TRBV10-1 to TRBJ2-3, with 7 bases identical to TRBD2. This CDR3 spans 15 amino acids. Germline V lookup: CDR1 WNHNN, CDR2 SYGVQD (reference sequence). The J segment lost 3 bases and the V segment lost 4 bases, leaving 7 bases of the junction unmatched.